The rows below give T cell receptor beta chains drawn from one sample of a study of blood T cell repertoires in COVID-19. The method was immunoSEQ multiplex PCR; TCRdb's version includes in-frame clones alone and lacks a portion of them. There are under 300,000 clones in the sample; 80% to 95% occur only once, and under 2.5% lies in the top ten. The material sequenced was PBMCs or T cells enriched from blood (not recorded which). The receptor source for this set is a woman aged 18-30 years who had recovered from COVID-19. Each CDR3 is given with its conserved first and last residue. D genes are given only for firm matches. A clone size is listed for some rows: how often the clone was seen (once, few, many), or a class if it is expanded.

v_gene	abundance	d_gene	j_gene	CDR3nt	CDR3aa
TRBV6-5	once	-	TRBJ2-5	TGTGCCAGCAGCGCAGACTACCAAGAGACCCAGTACTTC	CASSADYQETQYF
TRBV27	-	-	TRBJ2-7	TGTGCCAGCACCCGGAAGGGCGGCGGGACGGGATACGAGCAGTACTTC	CASTRKGGGTGYEQYF
TRBV4-2	-	-	TRBJ2-7	TGTGCCAGCAGCCAAGAAGTCACCCGCGGCGAGCAGTACTTC	CASSQEVTRGEQYF
TRBV28	-	-	TRBJ1-2	TGTGCCAGCTTTCCAGGTTCTGGGGTTGGGAGTGGCTACACCTTC	CASFPGSGVGSGYTF
TRBV6-6	-	-	TRBJ1-2	TGTGCCAGCAGTTACGACGGGGGGTCGGGCTACACCTTC	CASSYDGGSGYTF
TRBV7-2	-	-	TRBJ1-5	TGTGCCAGCAGCACGCGGGGAAATCAGCCCCAGCATTTT	CASSTRGNQPQHF
TRBV9	-	TRBD2	TRBJ2-5	TGTGCCAGCAGCGTAGGAAGGACTAGCGGCCAAGAGACCCAGTACTTC	CASSVGRTSGQETQYF
TRBV20-1	-	-	TRBJ2-7	TGCAGTGCTAGAGATCGCGGGGAGCAGTACTTC	CSARDRGEQYF
TRBV5-1	once	-	TRBJ1-5	TGCGCCAGCAGCCTGGATTTTTCGGGTCAGCCCCAGCATTTT	CASSLDFSGQPQHF
TRBV7-2	-	-	TRBJ1-2	TGTGCCAGCAGCTCGGGCGGCGGGTATGGCTACACCTTC	CASSSGGGYGYTF
TRBV5-1	-	TRBD1	TRBJ1-2	TGCGCCAGCAGCTTGGAAGTTGGGACAGGGGTCTATGGCTACACCTTC	CASSLEVGTGVYGYTF